Listed here are 21 T cell receptor beta chains from one sample, sequenced in a study of vaccination and CD4 T cells after COVID-19. Noted treatment: roughly ten-day PBMC culture with coronavirus spike peptide pools or control peptides (ViraFEST assay). These receptors' antigens are unknown. Once obtained from cultured CD4+ T cells, the DNA was sequenced using the Oncomine TCR Beta short-read assay. TCRdb analysed the PCR reads with MiXCR anew, one entry per CDR3 protein. The sample records around 19,000 distinct CDR3 sequences, 45% to 50% being singletons. The sample taken for sequencing was CD4+ T cells from blood, cultured in vitro. The receptors shown here come from a human donor who had recovered from COVID-19.

The chain combines TRBV6-2 or TRBV6-3 with TRBJ1-4; 8 bases agree with TRBD1. CDR3 length: 15 amino acids. J lost 11 bases, V lost 0 bases, and 8 bases had no gene match. Per germline, CDR1 MNHEY and CDR2 SVGEGT. The CDR3 region has the DNA TGTGCCAGCAGTTACTCGGCTCCGGGACAGGATAAACTGTTTTTT. Encoded protein: CASSYSAPGQDKLFF.

This chain joins TRBV7-9 and TRBJ1-1, with 8 bases aligning to TRBD1. Trimming took 6 bases from V and 5 from J; bases not matched to a gene: 11. CDR1 is SEHNR and CDR2 is FQNEAQ in the germline V gene (reference sequence). The CDR3 is 15 amino acids. The CDR3 protein is CASRPDRGLRTEAFF. In DNA form, the CDR3 reads TGTGCCAGCAGACCAGACAGGGGATTAAGGACTGAAGCTTTCTTT.

This clonotype was seen once. This chain links TRBV2 with TRBJ1-4; no reliable D call. The CDR3 is 12 amino acids. Trimming stripped 3 bases from V and 3 bases from J, with 2 bases between. From germline, CDR1 is SNHLY and CDR2 FYNNEI. In nucleotides, the CDR3 is TGTGCCAGCAGTGATCCTAATGAAAAACTGTTTTTT. This sequence encodes CASSDPNEKLFF.

The chain is built from TRBV7-3 and TRBJ2-7, with D perhaps being TRBD1 or TRBD2 (5 bases each). In germline, CDR1 is SGHTA, CDR2 FQGTGA. The CDR3 length is 11 residues. This CDR3 reads CAGGESYEQYF. The CDR3 DNA reads TGTGCTGGGGGAGAATCCTACGAGCAGTACTTC. The full variable domain, completed using reference TRBV7-3 and TRBJ2-7, is GAGVSQTPSNKVTEKGKYVELRCDPISGHTALYWYRQSLGQGPEFLIYFQGTGAADDSGLPNDRFFAVRPEGSVSTLKIQRTERGDSAVYLCAGGESYEQYFGPGTRLTVT.

The CDR3 DNA sequence: TGTGCCAGCTCACTTTATGGACCCACCCAAGGGTCACCCCTCCACTTT. It is translated as CASSLYGPTQGSPLHF. This rearrangement joins TRBV18 to TRBJ1-6, with D unresolved. Germline V gene sequence: CDR1 KGHSH, CDR2 LQKENI. Trimming shortened V by 4 bases and J by 10 bases, and 20 bases separated the two germline ends. This CDR3 contains 16 residues.

J is TRBJ1-1 and V is TRBV6-1; the match to TRBD1 covers 10 bases. CDR1 MNHNS and CDR2 SASEGT come from the germline V gene. The CDR3 sequence is 15 residues long. V was clipped by 7 bases and J by 5 bases; unmatched bases: 10. CDR3 nucleotides: TGTGCCAGCAATAGTCACGGGACAGGGGTAACTGAAGCTTTCTTT. Translated: CASNSHGTGVTEAFF.

This clonotype was found once. The chain employs TRBV28 and TRBJ2-1; D remains ambiguous. Trimming cost V 6 bases and J 4 bases, with 4 bases left between them. This CDR3 has 11 amino acids. Germline CDR1 reads MDHEN; CDR2 reads SYDVKM. The CDR3 DNA reads as TGTGCCAGCAGGCGGTACAATGAGCAGTTCTTC. Translation: CASRRYNEQFF. The variable domain in full, with the rest retrieved from reference TRBV28 and TRBJ2-1, is DVKVTQSSRYLVKRTGEKVFLECVQDMDHENMFWYRQDPGLGLRLIYFSYDVKMKEKGDIPEGYSVSREKKERFSLILESASTNQTSMYLCASRRYNEQFFGPGTRLTVL.

The chain employs TRBV9 and TRBJ1-2; D ambiguous. V was pared by 7 bases and J by 5 bases, with 12 bases between. The CDR3 spans 12 residues. Germline lookup yields CDR1 SGDLS and CDR2 YYNGEE. The CDR3 spells CASAKQNYGYTF. In DNA form, the CDR3 reads TGTGCCAGCGCGAAACAGAATTATGGCTACACCTTC. The whole variable domain, filled in from reference TRBV9 and TRBJ1-2, reads DSGVTQTPKHLITATGQRVTLRCSPRSGDLSVYWYQQSLDQGLQFLIQYYNGEERAKGNILERFSAQQFPDLHSELNLSSLELGDSALYFCASAKQNYGYTFGSGTRLTVV.

This clonotype was recorded a few times. The DNA for the CDR3 is TGTGCCAGCAGGGTTGGGGCGGGGAGCACAGATACGCAGTATTTT. This sequence encodes CASRVGAGSTDTQYF. The J gene is TRBJ2-3, the V gene TRBV2, with a possible D match to TRBD2 (6 bases). This CDR3 spans 15 amino acids. Germline V CDR1 and CDR2: SNHLY, FYNNEI. V lost 6 bases and J 0 bases, leaving 13 bases between the germline ends.

This chain joins TRBV6-5 and TRBJ2-2, with no clear D. The ends were cut back, 0 bases at V and 2 bases at J, with 13 bases in the middle. CDR1 and CDR2 from the germline V gene are MNHEY and SVGAGI. There are 17 residues in the CDR3. The CDR3 DNA follows: TGTGCCAGCAGTTACTCGTTCTTCGGCAGCAACACCGGGGAGCTGTTTTTT. Encoded protein: CASSYSFFGSNTGELFF.

This sequence joins TRBV24-1 and TRBJ1-5; D gene unclear. The CDR3 length is 10 residues. CDR1 is KGHDR and CDR2 is SFDVKD in the germline V gene. Between the trimmed V and J ends, which lost 8 bases and 7 bases, there was a span of 5 bases. CDR3 protein: CATTGQPQHF. As DNA, the CDR3 is TGTGCCACCACGGGCCAGCCCCAGCATTTT.

This clonotype was detected only a few times. J is TRBJ2-7 and V is TRBV19; no firm D call. Trimming took off 3 bases at V and 7 bases at J, with 10 bases between the two ends. The CDR3 is 12 residues long. The germline V gene encodes CDR1 LNHDA and CDR2 SQIVND (reference sequence). CDR3 DNA sequence: TGTGCCAGTAGTATTGAAGGGCGGGAGCAGTACTTC. It yields the protein CASSIEGREQYF.

The chain couples TRBV24-1 to TRBJ2-1; TRBD2 might be the D (5 bases). V was clipped by 4 bases and J by 10 bases, with 13 bases between them. Germline loops: CDR1 KGHDR, CDR2 SFDVKD. The CDR3 is 13 amino acids. Here the CDR3 reads CATSDRLASEQFF. The DNA for the CDR3 is TGTGCCACCAGTGACCGTCTAGCATCCGAGCAGTTCTTC.

CDR3 region: CAWTQDSNQPQHF. CDR3 sequence (DNA): TGTGCCTGGACACAGGATAGCAATCAGCCCCAGCATTTT. This rearrangement joins TRBV30 to TRBJ1-5; possibly TRBD1 for D (5 bases). Germline V gene data show CDR1 as GTSNPN and CDR2 as SVGIG (reference sequence). V was clipped by 4 bases and J by 0 bases, with 7 bases between them. The CDR3 consists of 13 residues.

This clonotype was observed a few times. The chain combines TRBV20-1 with TRBJ2-3; D is uncertain. CDR1 is DFQATT and CDR2 is SNEGSKA in the germline V gene (reference sequence). The CDR3 length is 12 residues. V dropped 6 bases and J dropped 2 bases, with 9 bases sitting between them. As DNA, the CDR3 is TGCAGTGCCCAGGAGCCCACAGATACGCAGTATTTT. Protein product: CSAQEPTDTQYF.

V and J are TRBV20-1 and TRBJ1-1, with 7 positions matching TRBD1. Germline V lookup: CDR1 DFQATT, CDR2 SNEGSKA (reference sequence). J was trimmed by 7 bases and V by 6 bases; bases with no gene match: 8. The CDR3 has 12 amino acids. CDR3 sequence: CSATQGQHEAFF. The CDR3 bases are TGCAGTGCCACTCAGGGACAGCATGAAGCTTTCTTT.

V gene TRBV18 combines with J gene TRBJ2-7; TRBD2 matches 13 bases. The CDR3 has 15 amino acids. Trimming took 3 bases from V and 13 from J; bases not matched to a gene: 12. Germline V gene sequence: CDR1 KGHSH, CDR2 LQKENI. The CDR3 DNA sequence: TGTGCCAGCTCACCGGAGGGACTAGCGGGAACTAGTTCTTACTTC. Translated: CASSPEGLAGTSSYF.

This clonotype appeared a few times. The rearrangement links TRBV27 to TRBJ2-4, with TRBD1 matching over 7 bases. Germline V gives CDR1 MNHEY, CDR2 SMNVEV (reference sequence). The J segment lost 1 base and the V segment lost 4 bases, leaving 1 base of the junction unmatched. CDR3 size: 14 residues. CDR3 amino acids: CASSSTGAKNIQYF. The CDR3 DNA is TGTGCCAGCAGTTCGACAGGGGCCAAAAACATTCAGTACTTC.

This clonotype was observed a handful of times. The rearrangement uses TRBV7-8 and TRBJ1-5; D gene ambiguous. In germline, CDR1 is SGHVS, CDR2 FQNEAQ. V lost 2 bases and J lost 8, with 13 bases in between. This CDR3 has 14 residues. CDR3 nucleotide sequence: TGTGCCAGCAGCTTAAGTTCCGTTTTTGAGCCCCAGCATTTT. This translates into CASSLSSVFEPQHF.

The chain has TRBV11-3 and TRBJ1-1; D ambiguous. The germline gives CDR1 SGHNT, CDR2 YENEEA. Trimming took off 2 bases at V and 12 bases at J, with 19 bases between the two ends. The CDR3 is 14 residues long. The CDR3 DNA is TGTGCCAGCAGCTTATCCACCCCGGCCCGCGGGACTTTCTTT. Translation: CASSLSTPARGTFF.

The chain uses TRBV4-2 and TRBJ1-2; 8 bases align to TRBD1. V trimming: 0 bases; J trimming: 2 bases; junction bases outside the gene matches: 2. Germline V gene data show CDR1 as LGHNA and CDR2 as YNFKEQ. This CDR3 has 15 residues. The CDR3, as DNA: TGTGCCAGCAGCCAAGACAGGGGGCGGAACTATGGCTACACCTTC. Encoded protein: CASSQDRGRNYGYTF.